This TCR beta chain was recovered during a study of beta chain features in type 1 diabetes. In regard to this clone: The antigen remains undetermined.

Every bit of the isolated RNA underwent reverse transcription, so sequencing read expressed TCRB transcripts. Assay used: immunoSEQ multiplex PCR; TCRdb lists only in-frame clones, some missing. The table has approximately 160,000 clones, 7.5% to 9.5% seen once. The V segment lost 5 bases and the J segment 1 base; nucleotides outside the gene matches: 15. The CDR3 has 18 amino acids. Looked up from germline, CDR1 is SGHDT and CDR2 is YYEEEE. The study's findings and limits: Patients and controls would share equally any PCR tilt toward shorter templates. VDJ junctions from type 1 diabetes patients carried fewer insertions and larger deletions. Sequencing the cDNA could make cells with high TCR expression show up more than they should.

The J gene is TRBJ2-4, the V gene TRBV5-6; the match to TRBD2 covers 7 bases. Material for sequencing was central memory CD4+ T cells from blood. The clonotype originates from a young woman in good health. The CDR3: CASSQVAGFGRAKNIQYF. The CDR3 DNA follows: TGTGCCAGCAGTCAAGTAGCGGGTTTTGGGCGGGCCAAAAACATTCAGTACTTC.